The present T cell receptor (beta chain) was sequenced within a study of CD8 T cells in Susac syndrome. Random hexamers were used to reverse transcribe 0.5 to 1 ug of RNA. Each CDR3 protein is one row after TCRdb ran MiXCR on the immunoSEQ multiplex PCR reads. Here the sample spans 150,000 or so distinct CDR3 sequences, roughly 95% being singletons. This receptor was obtained from a human donor with Susac syndrome. Sequencing was done on a sample of CD4+ T cells from PBMCs.

CDR3 amino acids: CASSPRGGRADTQYF. CDR3 DNA sequence: TGTGCCAGCAGCCCCCGGGGGGGCCGAGCAGATACGCAGTATTTT. The chain links TRBV5-4 to TRBJ2-3; TRBD2 matches 8 bases. The CDR3 contains 15 residues. Unmatched junction bases numbered 8, after V lost 4 bases and J lost 4 bases. Germline V gene lookup returns CDR1 SGHNT and CDR2 YYREEE (reference sequence).